The subject of this entry is one TCR beta chain. This CDR3 has 13 residues. Germline loops: CDR1 MNHEY, CDR2 SVGAGI. The sample is drawn from a study of cytomegalovirus exposure and HLA in healthy donors. PCR amplification relied on 60 Vbeta primers (plus 13 Jbeta primers). Some clones are missing from TCRdb's copy, which holds only in-frame ones; the method was immunoSEQ multiplex PCR. This sample has some 50,000 clones, with approximately 70% found just once. This chain joins TRBV6-5 and TRBJ2-5; a weak D match, TRBD2 (5 bases). The end of the DNA aligns better with TRBJ2-7, so the J call may be wrong. The sample taken for sequencing was PBMCs. This receptor was taken from a woman in her forties or fifties in good health and CMV-seropositive. In DNA, the CDR3 is TGTGCCTCAAGTCGGAGGAGCGGCTACGAGCAGTACTTC. Encoded protein: CASSRRSGYEQYF.